This TCR beta chain was sequenced in a study of response to subunit inactivated influenza vaccine. Points from the study as a whole: A suggestion made by the authors is that each seasonal influenza vaccination recruits few new T cells.

MiXCR was run by TCRdb on the RT-PCR reads, yielding one entry per CDR3 protein. The table shows approximately 520,000 distinct CDR3 sequences, with 15% to 20% occurring only once. CDR3 length: 15 residues. Per germline, CDR1 MDHEN and CDR2 SYDVKM. J gave up 5 bases and V 6 bases, and 10 bases lay outside the gene matches. About this clonotype: Its antigen is unknown.

The rearrangement joins TRBV28 to TRBJ2-1; 7 positions match TRBD2. This TCR derives from a man between 45 and 75 years old who received an inactivated influenza vaccine. The sequences come from CD4+ T cells sorted from PBMCs, collected around 25 months after vaccination. Here the CDR3 DNA reads TGTGCCAGCAGCCCCGTCTGGGCGGGAGACAATGAGCAGTTCTTC. It codes for CASSPVWAGDNEQFF.